These 21 T cell receptor beta chains were all obtained from the same sample, sequenced in a study of shared clonotypes between healthy human individuals (dated by TCRdb to the early 2020s). Library creation used the immunoSEQ multiplex PCR assay. The table comes from immuneACCESS by way of TCRdb, which keeps in-frame sequences with V and J called. Part of the clones is missing from these tables; in studies checked, under half for an unresolved V gene and the rest for unknown reasons. The sample has fewer than 600,000 clones on record, roughly three quarters of them singletons. About 12% of the sample is taken by the ten largest. Input material: PBMCs. The receptors originated from a woman between 40 and 55 years old in good health. Some clones in this sample may be carry-over from other donors' samples.

The chain combines TRBV9 with TRBJ1-2; the D is unclear. The length of the CDR3 is 13 residues. Germline CDR1 and CDR2: SGDLS and YYNGEE. The V end lost 1 base, the J end lost 0 bases, and 4 bases lay between the germline ends. The CDR3 here is CASSVQANYGYTF. The CDR3 nucleotides are TGTGCCAGCAGCGTACAAGCTAACTATGGCTACACCTTC.

The chain joins TRBV28 to TRBJ1-5, with 12 bases identical to TRBD1. The J segment lost 3 bases and the V segment lost 8 bases, leaving 8 bases of the junction unmatched. Germline CDR1 is MDHEN and CDR2 is SYDVKM. This CDR3 has 16 residues. CDR3 in amino acids: CASAGGQGAINQPQHF. CDR3 bases: TGTGCCAGCGCCGGGGGACAGGGGGCAATCAATCAGCCCCAGCATTTT.

The rearrangement uses TRBV20-1 and TRBJ2-3; a possible D gene is TRBD2 (5 bases). CDR1 and CDR2 (germline): DFQATT, SNEGSKA (reference sequence). V gave up 5 bases and J gave up 6 bases, with 9 bases separating them. The CDR3 runs 11 residues. CDR3 loop: CSAGRRDTQYF. The CDR3 region has the DNA TGCAGTGCTGGGAGACGGGATACGCAGTATTTT.

The chain joins TRBV7-2 to TRBJ2-5; D might be TRBD1 (6 bases). The CDR3 is 11 residues long. Germline V gene sequence: CDR1 SGHTA, CDR2 FQGNSA. V shed 6 bases and J shed 5 bases, with 7 bases lying between them. The CDR3, as DNA: TGTGCCAGCAGAACAGGGGAGACCCAGTACTTC. Translating gives CASRTGETQYF.

This clone was picked up one time. The V call is TRBV10-2, the J call TRBJ1-5; 7 bases match TRBD1. CDR3 length equals 15 residues. The V segment lost 2 bases and the J segment 4 bases; nucleotides outside the gene matches: 5. CDR1 and CDR2 from the germline V gene are WSHSY and SAAADI. The CDR3 nucleotides read TGCGCCAGCAGTGAGACGACAGGGATAAATCAGCCCCAGCATTTT. Residues: CASSETTGINQPQHF.

This rearrangement joins TRBV5-4 to TRBJ2-2, with unresolved D. The germline gives CDR1 SGHNT, CDR2 YYREEE (reference sequence). The V end lost 0 bases, the J end lost 1 base, and 7 bases lay between the germline ends. This CDR3 comprises 15 residues. The CDR3 bases are TGTGCCAGCAGCTTGGACAGTAAGAACACCGGGGAGCTGTTTTTT. Translating gives CASSLDSKNTGELFF.

This clone was counted once. The V call is TRBV2, the J call TRBJ1-3, with no clear D. CDR1 SNHLY and CDR2 FYNNEI come from the germline V gene. CDR3 length: 16 amino acids. Trimming pared 3 bases from V and 0 bases from J, leaving 12 bases between. Written as DNA, the CDR3 is TGTGCCAGCAGTGACCCGGCAACCATCTCTGGAAACACCATATATTTT. This translates into CASSDPATISGNTIYF. The variable domain in full, with the rest retrieved from reference TRBV2 and TRBJ1-3, is EPEVTQTPSHQVTQMGQEVILRCVPISNHLYFYWYRQILGQKVEFLVSFYNNEISEKSEIFDDQFSVERPDGSNFTLKIRSTKLEDSAMYFCASSDPATISGNTIYFGEGSWLTVV.

This clone was detected once. The chain combines TRBV7-8 with TRBJ1-2, with 9 bases that match TRBD1. Trimming took 0 bases from V and 7 from J; bases not matched to a gene: 6. Germline CDR1 reads SGHVS; CDR2 reads FQNEAQ. The CDR3 consists of 15 residues. The CDR3 reads CASSLALQGAGGYTF. CDR3 nucleotides: TGTGCCAGCAGCTTAGCCCTACAGGGGGCGGGTGGCTACACCTTC. The whole variable domain, filled in from reference TRBV7-8 and TRBJ1-2, reads GAGVSQSPRYKVAKRGQDVALRCDPISGHVSLFWYQQALGQGPEFLTYFQNEAQLDKSGLPSDRFFAERPEGSVSTLKIQRTQQEDSAVYLCASSLALQGAGGYTFGSGTRLTVV.

V and J are TRBV19 and TRBJ2-1; TRBD1 agrees at 7 bases. The CDR3 has 15 amino acids. The V gene's germline CDR1 is LNHDA and CDR2 SQIVND (reference sequence). The V segment lost 8 bases and the J segment 1 base; nucleotides outside the gene matches: 8. CDR3 in amino acids: CASGNRGDSYNEQFF. DNA for the CDR3: TGTGCCAGTGGTAACAGGGGCGATTCCTACAATGAGCAGTTCTTC.

This clone was found once. The gene calls are TRBV2 and TRBJ2-7; 10 bases line up with TRBD2. Germline V gene lookup returns CDR1 SNHLY and CDR2 FYNNEI. The CDR3 has 16 amino acids. The V gene end was trimmed by 6 bases and the J gene end by 5 bases; junction bases not matched to a gene: 13. In nucleotides, the CDR3 is TGTGCCAGCAGCCAAAGTGGGGCTAGCGGGAGCCACGAGCAGTACTTC. This translates into CASSQSGASGSHEQYF.

This clone is a singleton in its sample. V gene TRBV30 combines with J gene TRBJ2-1; 7 bases are shared with TRBD1. Germline V CDR1 and CDR2: GTSNPN, SVGIG (reference sequence). V lost 1 base, J lost 0 bases, and 6 bases stayed unmatched. This CDR3 region has 16 residues. The DNA of the CDR3 is TGTGCCTGGAGTGCAGAACAGGGGAGCTCCTACAATGAGCAGTTCTTC. Encoded protein: CAWSAEQGSSYNEQFF.

This chain joins TRBV30 and TRBJ2-3; the D gene is possibly TRBD2 (5 bases). Deletions cut 5 bases from V and 8 bases from J, with 14 bases between. CDR1 GTSNPN and CDR2 SVGIG come from the germline V gene (reference sequence). The CDR3 loop spans 12 amino acids. This CDR3 reads CAWRTAPGTQYF. The CDR3 DNA is TGTGCCTGGCGGACTGCTCCAGGTACGCAGTATTTT.

V is TRBV6-5 and J is TRBJ2-1; D uncertain. CDR3 size: 14 residues. Germline V gene lookup returns CDR1 MNHEY and CDR2 SVGAGI. The V gene lost 2 bases and the J gene lost 5 bases, with 10 bases spanning the gap. CDR3 sequence: CASSYLAGHNEQFF. CDR3 sequence (DNA): TGTGCCAGCAGTTACCTTGCTGGGCACAATGAGCAGTTCTTC.

This chain connects TRBV14 to TRBJ2-5, with TRBD1 matching over 9 bases. The germline CDR1 and CDR2 sequences are SGHDN and FVKESK. V was pared by 4 bases and J by 5 bases, with 11 bases of the junction left unmatched. The CDR3 totals 16 residues. In DNA, the CDR3 is TGTGCCAGCAGCCGCAGGTCGGGACAGGGCTGGGAGACCCAGTACTTC. It yields the protein CASSRRSGQGWETQYF. Complete variable domain (other parts from reference TRBV14 and TRBJ2-5): EAGVTQFPSHSVIEKGQTVTLRCDPISGHDNLYWYRRVMGKEIKFLLHFVKESKQDESGMPNNRFLAERTGGTYSTLKVQPAELEDSGVYFCASSRRSGQGWETQYFGPGTRLLVL.

A note on this clone: No DNA is shown, since the ends of the CDR3 on it are uncertain; the CDR3 is the one TCRdb lists. The chain carries TRBV6-5 and TRBJ2-1; TRBD2, the D gene given by the table, was not confirmed from the DNA. Germline loops: CDR1 MNHEY, CDR2 SVGAGI. Including both end residues, the CDR3 is 15 amino acids long. The CDR3 region is CASSSSTSSYNEQFF.

This clone came up once. The chain links TRBV29-1 to TRBJ2-1; a weak D match, TRBD1 (6 bases). The CDR3 loop spans 12 amino acids. Trimming removed 7 bases at V and 8 bases at J, with 15 bases between. Germline loops: CDR1 SQVTM, CDR2 ANQGSEA. CDR3 protein: CSAVGAWDEQFF. The DNA of the CDR3 is TGCAGCGCCGTGGGGGCATGGGATGAGCAGTTCTTC.

This clone was seen just once. The chain employs TRBV5-4 and TRBJ2-7, with D perhaps TRBD2 (7 bases). The germline gives CDR1 SGHNT, CDR2 YYREEE (reference sequence). V was shortened by 5 bases and J by 2 bases, with 29 bases between the two germline ends. The length of the CDR3 is 19 residues. The CDR3 nucleotides read TGTGCCAGCAGGGGATCGGGACACCGCGGGGGAACCACCGCCTACGAGCAGTACTTC. Its protein product is CASRGSGHRGGTTAYEQYF.

In its sample, this clone was seen once. J is TRBJ1-1 and V is TRBV28; D perhaps matches TRBD1 (5 bases). The CDR3 totals 15 residues. Between the trimmed V and J ends, which lost 1 base and 3 bases, there was a span of 12 bases. Germline values: CDR1 MDHEN, CDR2 SYDVKM. The CDR3 protein is CASSLLGVGYTEAFF. Written as DNA, the CDR3 is TGTGCCAGCAGTTTATTGGGGGTTGGGTACACTGAAGCTTTCTTT.

The chain's CDR3 is CASSFAGGPDTQYF. The CDR3 coding sequence is TGTGCCAGCAGTTTTGCGGGAGGGCCAGATACGCAGTATTTT. The chain recombines TRBV28 with TRBJ2-3; 9 positions match TRBD2. CDR1 MDHEN and CDR2 SYDVKM come from the germline V gene. This CDR3 has 14 residues. The trim removed 3 bases at V and 4 bases at J, leaving 2 bases unmatched.

This clone was observed a handful of times. This sequence joins TRBV18 and TRBJ2-1; 7 bases line up with TRBD1. CDR1 KGHSH and CDR2 LQKENI come from the germline V gene. This CDR3 spans 13 amino acids. With V trimmed by 4 bases and J by 5 bases, 2 bases remained unmatched. CDR3 nucleotides: TGTGCCAGCTCACTGGGACAGCACAATGAGCAGTTCTTC. Protein: CASSLGQHNEQFF.

This clone appeared a single time. The DNA of the CDR3 is TGCAGCGTTGAGTTTAGCGGGAGGGAGTCAGATACGCAGTATTTT. The encoded protein is CSVEFSGRESDTQYF. This rearrangement joins TRBV29-1 to TRBJ2-3; 11 bases are a match to TRBD2. From germline, CDR1 is SQVTM and CDR2 ANQGSEA. Trimming cost V 3 bases and J 4 bases; bases outside gene matches: 6. The CDR3 is 15 amino acids.